Below, 14 T cell receptor beta chains from the same sample are listed, as sequenced in a study of a mutant IDH1 vaccine in newly diagnosed glioma. Profiling relied on immunoSEQ multiplex PCR, and the TCRdb table lists in-frame clones only, not all of them. The repertoire has 30,000 to 40,000 clones, approximately 50% of them found once; the top ten carry more than 9.5%. These receptors have no identified antigens. Regarding time point: week 5, during vaccination. Topical imiquimod accompanied each vaccine dose, which consisted of 300 ug of mutant IDH1 20-mer peptide. The sequenced sample was PBMCs, obtained from a glioma patient whose treatment included an IDH1 peptide vaccine. These receptors came from a young woman with glioma.

This clone has only a few counts. CDR3 protein: CASSLDIGRTEAFF. In DNA form, the CDR3 reads TGTGCCAGCAGCTTAGATATAGGGAGGACTGAAGCTTTCTTT. The chain is built from TRBV7-8 and TRBJ1-1; no firm D call. This CDR3 has 14 residues. Trimming shortened V by 1 base and J by 5 bases, and 11 bases separated the two germline ends. Germline V lookup: CDR1 SGHVS, CDR2 FQNEAQ.

The V and J genes are TRBV15 and TRBJ2-3, with D possibly matching TRBD1 (6 bases). Trimming took off 5 bases at V and 10 bases at J, with 13 bases between the two ends. The CDR3 extends over 12 amino acids. CDR1 is LNHNV and CDR2 is YYDKDF in the germline V gene (reference sequence). The CDR3 DNA reads TGTGCCACCAGCGGGCCAGGGGTGTCGCAGTATTTT. Amino acids: CATSGPGVSQYF.

This clone was seen only a few times. The chain recombines TRBV5-1 with TRBJ2-2; D unclear. V lost 0 bases to trimming and J lost 5 bases, with 17 bases between them. The CDR3 totals 17 residues. Germline CDR1 and CDR2: SGHRS and YFSETQ. The CDR3: CASSLAPVHMGTGELFF. In DNA, the CDR3 is TGCGCCAGCAGCTTGGCCCCGGTCCATATGGGAACCGGGGAGCTGTTTTTT. The whole variable domain, filled in from reference TRBV5-1 and TRBJ2-2, reads KAGVTQTPRYLIKTRGQQVTLSCSPISGHRSVSWYQQTPGQGLQFLFEYFSETQRNKGNFPGRFSGRQFSNSRSEMNVSTLELGDSALYLCASSLAPVHMGTGELFFGEGSRLTVL.

In its sample, this clone was seen a few times. The chain is built from TRBV7-9 and TRBJ1-1; unclear D gene. This CDR3 contains 13 residues. In germline, CDR1 is SEHNR, CDR2 FQNEAQ (reference sequence). Trimming stripped 1 base from V and 1 base from J, with 4 bases between. The CDR3 loop reads CASSLGQNTEAFF. The CDR3 DNA follows: TGTGCCAGCAGCTTAGGGCAGAACACTGAAGCTTTCTTT.

A note on this clone: Given a much more abundant clone one base away, this may be a read error. Additional DNA sequences in this sample encode the identical CDR3. The rearrangement uses TRBV7-2 and TRBJ2-3; no definite D call. The CDR3 loop spans 12 amino acids. With 4 bases removed from V and 2 bases from J, the gap between germline ends came to 4 bases. Looked up from germline, CDR1 is SGHTA and CDR2 is FQGNSA. CDR3 amino acids: CASSSNTDTQYF. The CDR3 bases are TGTGCCAGCAGCTCGAACACAGATACGCAGTATTTT. Based on the CDR3 plus reference TRBV7-2 and TRBJ2-3, the full variable domain is GAGVSQSPSNKVTEKGKDVELRCDPISGHTALYWYRQSLGQGLEFLIYFQGNSAPDKSGLPSDRFSAERTGGSVSTLTIQRTQQEDSAVYLCASSSNTDTQYFGPGTRLTVL.

This rearrangement joins TRBV7-2 to TRBJ2-6; TRBD1 agrees at 8 bases. This CDR3 is built from 19 residues. Trimming removed 5 bases from V and 0 bases from J; junction bases left unmatched: 12. Per the germline V gene, CDR1 is SGHTA and CDR2 is FQGNSA. The CDR3 protein is CASSRKTGGSISGANVLTF. As DNA, the CDR3 is TGTGCCAGCAGCAGGAAAACAGGGGGGAGTATCTCTGGGGCCAACGTCCTGACTTTC.

The J gene is TRBJ1-1, the V gene TRBV30; 7 positions match TRBD1. The CDR3 loop spans 13 amino acids. Trimming removed 2 bases from V and 9 bases from J; junction bases left unmatched: 9. Germline V gene lookup returns CDR1 GTSNPN and CDR2 SVGIG (reference sequence). CDR3 in amino acids: CAWSRQGGDQAFF. As DNA, the CDR3 is TGTGCCTGGAGTCGACAGGGTGGGGACCAAGCTTTCTTT.

This clone was picked up a small number of times. The gene calls are TRBV7-9 and TRBJ2-1; D uncertain. V gave up 0 bases and J gave up 15 bases, with 21 bases separating them. CDR1 and CDR2 (germline): SEHNR, FQNEAQ (reference sequence). The CDR3 has 15 residues. The CDR3 is CASSLALGSKPKRFF. The CDR3 DNA sequence: TGTGCCAGCAGCTTAGCGCTGGGGTCCAAACCTAAGCGGTTCTTC.

The chain combines TRBV4-2 with TRBJ1-5; D is uncertain. The CDR3 is 17 amino acids. The germline V gene encodes CDR1 LGHNA and CDR2 YNFKEQ. V was trimmed by 0 bases and J by 2 bases, leaving 14 bases between them. In nucleotides, the CDR3 is TGTGCCAGCAGCCAAGATGCGATCGGGGTTGGCAATCAGCCCCAGCATTTT. Translation gives CASSQDAIGVGNQPQHF.

This clone appeared once. This chain links TRBV6-1 with TRBJ2-1; 14 bases line up with TRBD2. V shed 3 bases, J shed 16 bases, and the junction held 5 bases outside the gene matches. In germline, CDR1 is MNHNS, CDR2 SASEGT. CDR3 length: 13 residues. The CDR3 sequence is CASSDPTSGRVFF. The DNA of the CDR3 is TGTGCCAGCAGTGATCCGACTAGCGGGAGGGTATTCTTC.

The CDR3 loop is CASSQDLASGRAREQFF. The CDR3, as DNA: TGCGCCAGCAGCCAAGATTTGGCTAGCGGGAGGGCCAGGGAGCAGTTCTTC. The V gene is TRBV4-3, the J gene TRBJ2-1; TRBD2 matches at 12 bases. The germline V gene has CDR1 LGHNA and CDR2 YSLEER. The CDR3 spans 17 residues. V was pared by 0 bases and J by 10 bases, with 10 bases of the junction left unmatched.

This clone has a handful of counts. This chain joins TRBV2 and TRBJ2-4, with D unclear. This CDR3 is built from 15 residues. Germline loops: CDR1 SNHLY, CDR2 FYNNEI. The V gene lost 1 base and the J gene lost 12 bases, with 19 bases spanning the gap. In nucleotides, the CDR3 is TGTGCCAGCAGTGAAGGCGTAGGGCCTGGGAAAGCTCAGTACTTC. It is translated as CASSEGVGPGKAQYF. The full variable domain, its missing parts supplied by reference TRBV2 and TRBJ2-4, is EPEVTQTPSHQVTQMGQEVILRCVPISNHLYFYWYRQILGQKVEFLVSFYNNEISEKSEIFDDQFSVERPDGSNFTLKIRSTKLEDSAMYFCASSEGVGPGKAQYFGAGTRLSVL.

This chain connects TRBV20-1 to TRBJ2-5, with D unresolved. The CDR3 loop spans 11 amino acids. Germline CDR1 and CDR2: DFQATT and SNEGSKA (reference sequence). V was trimmed by 4 bases and J by 5 bases, leaving 8 bases between them. The CDR3 nucleotides read TGCAGTGCTAACGGTCTGGAGACCCAGTACTTC. Its translation: CSANGLETQYF.

This clone was counted a few times. This sequence joins TRBV6-6 and TRBJ1-5, with unresolved D. The V gene lost 0 bases and the J gene lost 2 bases, with 5 bases spanning the gap. The CDR3 covers 14 residues. The germline V gene encodes CDR1 MNHNY and CDR2 SVGAGI (reference sequence). The CDR3 DNA follows: TGTGCCAGCAGTTACTCGGGCGGCAATCAGCCCCAGCATTTT. It encodes CASSYSGGNQPQHF.